The 16 T cell receptor beta chains given below trace back to one sample, sequenced in a study of control samples from healthy donors and cancer patients. Clones were read by immunoSEQ multiplex PCR, and TCRdb kept only the in-frame ones, dropping some. The table records around 170,000 clones, nearly 90% of them present only once. The sample taken for sequencing was blood. These receptors came from a woman aged 45 to 65 in good health.

Here the CDR3 DNA reads TGTGCCAGTAGTCTATGGACTAGCACAGATACGCAGTATTTT. This translates into CASSLWTSTDTQYF. The chain recombines TRBV19 with TRBJ2-3, with D maybe TRBD2 (5 bases). The CDR3 is made up of 14 amino acids. V lost 5 bases, J lost 0 bases, and 9 bases lay in between. Germline CDR1 and CDR2: LNHDA and SQIVND (reference sequence).

This chain joins TRBV6-5 and TRBJ2-5; 7 positions agree with TRBD2. The V gene end was trimmed by 6 bases and the J gene end by 5 bases; junction bases not matched to a gene: 9. CDR1 MNHEY and CDR2 SVGAGI come from the germline V gene. The CDR3 has 14 residues. The CDR3 DNA reads as TGTGCCAGCAGGATACGGACTAGTGCTGAGACCCAGTACTTC. It is translated as CASRIRTSAETQYF.

The chain uses TRBV18 and TRBJ2-7; D ambiguous. The CDR3 covers 13 residues. V shed 6 bases and J shed 1 base, with 10 bases lying between them. Germline values: CDR1 KGHSH, CDR2 LQKENI. CDR3: CASSLDGSYEQYF. CDR3 nucleotides: TGTGCCAGCTCCTTGGACGGGTCCTACGAGCAGTACTTC. Combining the CDR3 with reference TRBV18 and TRBJ2-7 gives the whole variable domain NAGVMQNPRHLVRRRGQEARLRCSPMKGHSHVYWYRQLPEEGLKFMVYLQKENIIDESGMPKERFSAEFPKEGPSILRIQQVVRGDSAAYFCASSLDGSYEQYFGPGTRLTVT.

The chain recombines TRBV5-4 with TRBJ1-1; D not resolved. Germline V gene lookup returns CDR1 SGHNT and CDR2 YYREEE (reference sequence). The CDR3 is 13 amino acids. Trimming left V 3 bases short and J 1 base short, with 7 bases between. CDR3 coding DNA: TGTGCCAGCAGCTCCGCTACGAACACTGAAGCTTTCTTT. Amino acid sequence: CASSSATNTEAFF.

Concerning this clone itself: The sample holds other DNA sequences that translate to the same CDR3. The rearrangement joins TRBV7-8 to TRBJ2-7; D might be TRBD1 or TRBD2, each matching 6 bases. This CDR3 has 13 amino acids. Looked up from germline, CDR1 is SGHVS and CDR2 is FQNEAQ. V was pared by 8 bases and J by 6 bases, with 17 bases between. The CDR3 region is CASALGGGREQYF. The CDR3 region has the DNA TGTGCCAGCGCGCTAGGTGGGGGGCGCGAGCAGTACTTC.

The V call is TRBV19, the J call TRBJ1-5, with D uncertain. Trimming removed 2 bases from V and 0 bases from J, with 8 bases in between. The CDR3 length is 15 residues. CDR1 is LNHDA and CDR2 is SQIVND in the germline V gene (reference sequence). CDR3 loop: CASSIRVYSNQPQHF. CDR3 in DNA: TGTGCCAGTAGTATAAGAGTATATAGCAATCAGCCCCAGCATTTT.

The rearrangement uses TRBV28 and TRBJ2-3, with TRBD2 as a possible D gene (7 bases). Germline V CDR1 and CDR2: MDHEN, SYDVKM. The V and J ends lost 6 bases and 2 bases respectively, with 9 bases between them. CDR3 length equals 13 residues. CDR3 loop: CASRRGPTDTQYF. For the CDR3, the DNA is TGTGCCAGCAGGCGGGGGCCCACAGATACGCAGTATTTT.

The chain couples TRBV2 to TRBJ1-4, with D perhaps matching TRBD1 (5 bases). Deletions cut 6 bases from V and 10 bases from J, with 15 bases between. Germline V gives CDR1 SNHLY, CDR2 FYNNEI. The CDR3 has 13 residues. CDR3 amino acids: CASSTGQGGKLFF. The CDR3 DNA follows: TGTGCCAGCAGCACGGGGCAGGGAGGAAAACTGTTTTTT.

The rearrangement joins TRBV6-5 to TRBJ1-1; 8 nucleotides line up with TRBD1. J gave up 8 bases and V 8 bases, and 10 bases lay outside the gene matches. The CDR3 contains 13 residues. Germline V gene lookup returns CDR1 MNHEY and CDR2 SVGAGI. The CDR3 DNA reads as TGTGCCAGCCACATCGGGACAGGCCGGGAAGCTTTCTTT. Protein sequence: CASHIGTGREAFF.

This chain uses TRBV30 with TRBJ2-7, with D possibly called TRBD1 or TRBD2 (5 bases each). Trimming stripped 0 bases from V and 6 bases from J, with 15 bases between. The CDR3 length is 14 residues. Germline-derived CDR1 and CDR2 are GTSNPN and SVGIG (reference sequence). CDR3 region: CAWSVGVRQAEQYF. CDR3 DNA: TGTGCCTGGAGTGTGGGGGTTCGGCAGGCCGAGCAGTACTTC.

The V call is TRBV9, the J call TRBJ1-4, with 10 nucleotides matching TRBD1. The CDR3 is made up of 15 amino acids. The germline V gene encodes CDR1 SGDLS and CDR2 YYNGEE. J gave up 4 bases and V 3 bases, and 3 bases lay outside the gene matches. The CDR3 nucleotides are TGTGCCAGCAGCGCCGGACAGGGGGGTAATGAAAAACTGTTTTTT. Protein: CASSAGQGGNEKLFF.

The rearrangement joins TRBV28 to TRBJ1-5; weak D call: TRBD1 (5 bases). Looked up from germline, CDR1 is MDHEN and CDR2 is SYDVKM. V gave up 5 bases and J gave up 1 base, with 12 bases separating them. CDR3 length: 15 residues. CDR3 sequence reads: CASSAPTASNQPQHF. The CDR3 DNA reads TGTGCCAGCAGTGCCCCGACAGCCAGCAATCAGCCCCAGCATTTT.

This chain connects TRBV19 to TRBJ2-5, with 12 bases identical to TRBD1. CDR3 length: 15 residues. CDR1 is LNHDA, CDR2 SQIVND, per germline (reference sequence). The junction had 4 bases not matched to a gene; V was cut back by 3 bases and J by 5 bases. CDR3 residues: CASSMGQGAHETQYF. CDR3 nucleotides: TGTGCCAGTAGTATGGGACAGGGGGCGCACGAGACCCAGTACTTC.

V gene TRBV18 combines with J gene TRBJ2-7; D is uncertain. Deletions cut 3 bases from V and 0 bases from J, with 12 bases between. Germline V gene data show CDR1 as KGHSH and CDR2 as LQKENI. The CDR3 runs 15 residues. CDR3 in amino acids: CASSPGGPSSYEQYF. The CDR3 coding sequence is TGTGCCAGCTCACCGGGCGGACCTAGCTCCTACGAGCAGTACTTC. Drawing the rest from reference TRBV18 and TRBJ2-7, the complete variable domain is NAGVMQNPRHLVRRRGQEARLRCSPMKGHSHVYWYRQLPEEGLKFMVYLQKENIIDESGMPKERFSAEFPKEGPSILRIQQVVRGDSAAYFCASSPGGPSSYEQYFGPGTRLTVT.

V usage is TRBV10-3 and J usage is TRBJ2-5; D not resolved. The CDR3 extends over 10 amino acids. Germline loops: CDR1 ENHRY, CDR2 SYGVKD. Trimming removed 10 bases from V and 4 bases from J, with 7 bases in between. The CDR3 coding sequence is TGTGCCACCGGCACAGAGACCCAGTACTTC. Amino acids: CATGTETQYF.

The genes are TRBV20-1 and TRBJ2-3; D is uncertain. Germline lookup yields CDR1 DFQATT and CDR2 SNEGSKA (reference sequence). This CDR3 region has 13 residues. Between the trimmed V and J ends, which lost 3 bases and 7 bases, there was a span of 14 bases. The CDR3 DNA reads TGCAGTGCTAGTGGTACGGTCCGGAATACGCAGTATTTT. It translates to CSASGTVRNTQYF.